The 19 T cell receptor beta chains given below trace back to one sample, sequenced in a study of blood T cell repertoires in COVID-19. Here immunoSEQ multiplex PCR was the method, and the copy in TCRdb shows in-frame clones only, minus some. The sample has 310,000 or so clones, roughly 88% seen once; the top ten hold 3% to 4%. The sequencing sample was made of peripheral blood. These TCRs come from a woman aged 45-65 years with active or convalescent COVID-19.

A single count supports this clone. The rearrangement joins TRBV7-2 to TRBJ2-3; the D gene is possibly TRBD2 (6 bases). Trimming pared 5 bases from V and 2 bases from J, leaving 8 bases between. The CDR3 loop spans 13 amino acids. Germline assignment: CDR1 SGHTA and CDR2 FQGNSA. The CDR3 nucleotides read TGTGCCAGCAGCAGGACTAACACAGATACGCAGTATTTT. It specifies CASSRTNTDTQYF.

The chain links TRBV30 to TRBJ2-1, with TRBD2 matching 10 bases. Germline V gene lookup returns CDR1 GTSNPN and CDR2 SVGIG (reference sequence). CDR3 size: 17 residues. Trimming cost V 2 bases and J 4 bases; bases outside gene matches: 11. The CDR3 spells CAWSPSRTSGYYNEQFF. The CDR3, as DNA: TGTGCCTGGAGTCCCTCTAGGACTAGCGGATATTACAATGAGCAGTTCTTC.

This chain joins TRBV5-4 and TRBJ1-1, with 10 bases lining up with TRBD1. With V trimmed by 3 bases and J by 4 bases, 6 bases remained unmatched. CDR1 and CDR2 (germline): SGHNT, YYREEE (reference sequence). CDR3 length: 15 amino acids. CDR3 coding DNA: TGTGCCAGCAGCTCAATGACAGGGGGCTTCACTGAAGCTTTCTTT. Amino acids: CASSSMTGGFTEAFF.

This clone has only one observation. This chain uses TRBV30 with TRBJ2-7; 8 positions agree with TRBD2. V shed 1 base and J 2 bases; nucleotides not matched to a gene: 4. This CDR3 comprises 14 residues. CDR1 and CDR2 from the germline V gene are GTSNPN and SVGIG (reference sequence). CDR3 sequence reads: CAWSEGLVPYEQYF. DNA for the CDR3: TGTGCCTGGAGTGAGGGACTAGTCCCCTACGAGCAGTACTTC.

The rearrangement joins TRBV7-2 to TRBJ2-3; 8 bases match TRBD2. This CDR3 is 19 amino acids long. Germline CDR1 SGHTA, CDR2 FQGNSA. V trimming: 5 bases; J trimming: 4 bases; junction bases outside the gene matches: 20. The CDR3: CASSLRVLVRGGDPDTQYF. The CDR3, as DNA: TGTGCCAGCAGCCTAAGGGTATTGGTCCGGGGGGGCGACCCAGATACGCAGTATTTT.

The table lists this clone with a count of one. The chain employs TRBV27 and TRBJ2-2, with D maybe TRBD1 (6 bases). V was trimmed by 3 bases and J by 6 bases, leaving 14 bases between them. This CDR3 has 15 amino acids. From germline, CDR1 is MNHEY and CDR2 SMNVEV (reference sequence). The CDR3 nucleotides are TGTGCCAGCAGTTTCCGTGGGACAAAACCCGGGGAGCTGTTTTTT. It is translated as CASSFRGTKPGELFF.

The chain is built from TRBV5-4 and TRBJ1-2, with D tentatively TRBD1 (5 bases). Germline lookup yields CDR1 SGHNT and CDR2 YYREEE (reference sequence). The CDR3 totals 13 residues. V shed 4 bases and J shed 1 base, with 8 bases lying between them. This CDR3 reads CASSLGGNYGYTF. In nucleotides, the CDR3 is TGTGCCAGCAGCCTCGGGGGTAACTATGGCTACACCTTC.

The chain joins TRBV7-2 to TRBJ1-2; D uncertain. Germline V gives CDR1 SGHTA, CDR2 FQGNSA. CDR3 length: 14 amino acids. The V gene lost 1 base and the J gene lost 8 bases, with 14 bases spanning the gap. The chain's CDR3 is CASSLETGYGGYTF. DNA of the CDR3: TGTGCCAGCAGCTTAGAGACGGGGTACGGGGGCTACACCTTC. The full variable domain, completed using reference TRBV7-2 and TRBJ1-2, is GAGVSQSPSNKVTEKGKDVELRCDPISGHTALYWYRQSLGQGLEFLIYFQGNSAPDKSGLPSDRFSAERTGGSVSTLTIQRTQQEDSAVYLCASSLETGYGGYTFGSGTRLTVV.

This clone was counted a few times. The CDR3 spells CASSFEGFGEKLFF. The CDR3 DNA sequence: TGTGCCAGCAGTTTTGAGGGCTTCGGTGAAAAACTGTTTTTT. The chain employs TRBV6-5 and TRBJ1-4; D is unresolved. V was pared by 4 bases and J by 7 bases, with 13 bases between. Per the germline V gene, CDR1 is MNHEY and CDR2 is SVGAGI. The CDR3 consists of 14 residues.

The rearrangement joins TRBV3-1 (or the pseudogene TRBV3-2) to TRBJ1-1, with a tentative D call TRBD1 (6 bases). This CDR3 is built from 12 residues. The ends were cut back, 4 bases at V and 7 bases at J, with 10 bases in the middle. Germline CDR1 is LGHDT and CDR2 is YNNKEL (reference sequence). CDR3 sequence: CASSPTGHEAFF. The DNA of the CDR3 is TGTGCCAGCAGCCCGACAGGACATGAAGCTTTCTTT.

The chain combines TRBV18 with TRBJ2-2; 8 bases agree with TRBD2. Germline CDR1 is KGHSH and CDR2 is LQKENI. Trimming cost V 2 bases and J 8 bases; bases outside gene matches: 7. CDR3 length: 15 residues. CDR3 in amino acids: CASSPSGSPTGELFF. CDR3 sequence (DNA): TGTGCCAGCTCACCAAGCGGGAGTCCGACTGGGGAGCTGTTTTTT.

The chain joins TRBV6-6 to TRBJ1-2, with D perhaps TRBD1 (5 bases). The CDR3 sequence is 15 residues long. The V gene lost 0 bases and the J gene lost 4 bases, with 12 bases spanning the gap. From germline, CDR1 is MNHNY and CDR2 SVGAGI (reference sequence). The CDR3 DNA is TGTGCCAGCAGTTACTCGGGCAGGGCACTCTATGGCTACACCTTC. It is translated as CASSYSGRALYGYTF.

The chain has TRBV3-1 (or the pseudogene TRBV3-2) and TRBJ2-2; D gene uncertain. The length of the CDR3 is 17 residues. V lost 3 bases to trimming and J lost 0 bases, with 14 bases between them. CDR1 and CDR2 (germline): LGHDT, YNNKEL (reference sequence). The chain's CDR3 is CASSHSIWAPNTGELFF. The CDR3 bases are TGTGCCAGCAGCCATTCGATTTGGGCCCCGAACACCGGGGAGCTGTTTTTT.

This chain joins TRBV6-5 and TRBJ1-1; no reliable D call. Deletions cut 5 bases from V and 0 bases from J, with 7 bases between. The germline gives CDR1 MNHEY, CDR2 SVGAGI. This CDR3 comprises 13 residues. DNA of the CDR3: TGTGCCAGCAGTCGTGAGATGAACACTGAAGCTTTCTTT. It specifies CASSREMNTEAFF.

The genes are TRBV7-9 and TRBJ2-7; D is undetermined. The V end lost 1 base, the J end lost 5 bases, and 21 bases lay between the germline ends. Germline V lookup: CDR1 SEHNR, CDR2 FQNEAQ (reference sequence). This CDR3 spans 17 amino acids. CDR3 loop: CASSLDRLGRPRNEQYF. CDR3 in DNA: TGTGCCAGCAGCTTAGATCGGTTGGGCAGGCCAAGGAACGAGCAGTACTTC. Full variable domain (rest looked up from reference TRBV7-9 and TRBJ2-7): DTGVSQNPRHKITKRGQNVTFRCDPISEHNRLYWYRQTLGQGPEFLTYFQNEAQLEKSRLLSDRFSAERPKGSFSTLEIQRTEQGDSAMYLCASSLDRLGRPRNEQYFGPGTRLTVT.

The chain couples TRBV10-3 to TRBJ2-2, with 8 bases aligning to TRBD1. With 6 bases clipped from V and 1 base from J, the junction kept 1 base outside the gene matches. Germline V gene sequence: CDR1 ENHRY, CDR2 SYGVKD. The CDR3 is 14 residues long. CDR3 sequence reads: CAIRDRVNTGELFF. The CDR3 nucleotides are TGTGCCATCAGGGACAGGGTGAACACCGGGGAGCTGTTTTTT.

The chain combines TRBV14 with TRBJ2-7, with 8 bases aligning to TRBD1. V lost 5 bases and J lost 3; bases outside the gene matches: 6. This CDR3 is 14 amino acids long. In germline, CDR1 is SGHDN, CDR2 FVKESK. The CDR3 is CASSAQGGYYEQYF. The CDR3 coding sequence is TGTGCCAGCAGCGCACAGGGGGGTTACTACGAGCAGTACTTC.

The CDR3 nucleotides read TGTGCCAGCAGCGTAGGGGACAGAATTTACAATGAGCAGTTCTTC. It codes for CASSVGDRIYNEQFF. This rearrangement joins TRBV9 to TRBJ2-1; TRBD1 aligns across 7 bases. Germline V gene data show CDR1 as SGDLS and CDR2 as YYNGEE. This CDR3 has 15 residues. The J segment lost 4 bases and the V segment lost 0 bases, leaving 4 bases of the junction unmatched. Supplemented by reference TRBV9 and TRBJ2-1, the full variable domain reads DSGVTQTPKHLITATGQRVTLRCSPRSGDLSVYWYQQSLDQGLQFLIQYYNGEERAKGNILERFSAQQFPDLHSELNLSSLELGDSALYFCASSVGDRIYNEQFFGPGTRLTVL.

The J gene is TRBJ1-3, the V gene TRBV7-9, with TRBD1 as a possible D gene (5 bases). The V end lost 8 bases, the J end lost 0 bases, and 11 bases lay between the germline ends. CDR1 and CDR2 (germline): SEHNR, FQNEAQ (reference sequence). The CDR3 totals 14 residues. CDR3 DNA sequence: TGTGCCAGCCCTCGACAGAGCTCTGGAAACACCATATATTTT. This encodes CASPRQSSGNTIYF.